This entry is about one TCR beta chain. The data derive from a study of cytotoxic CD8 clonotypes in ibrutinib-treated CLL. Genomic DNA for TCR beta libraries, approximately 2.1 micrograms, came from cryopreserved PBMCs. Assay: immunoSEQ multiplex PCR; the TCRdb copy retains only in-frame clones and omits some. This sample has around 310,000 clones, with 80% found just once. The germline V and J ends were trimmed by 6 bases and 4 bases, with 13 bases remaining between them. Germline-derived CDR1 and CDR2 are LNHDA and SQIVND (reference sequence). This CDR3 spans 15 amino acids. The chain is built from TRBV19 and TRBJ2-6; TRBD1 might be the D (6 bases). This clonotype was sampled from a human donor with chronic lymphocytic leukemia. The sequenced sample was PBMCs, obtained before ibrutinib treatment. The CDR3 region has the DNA TGTGCCAGTAGATACGACAGGTCGGGGGCCAACGTCCTGACTTTC. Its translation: CASRYDRSGANVLTF.